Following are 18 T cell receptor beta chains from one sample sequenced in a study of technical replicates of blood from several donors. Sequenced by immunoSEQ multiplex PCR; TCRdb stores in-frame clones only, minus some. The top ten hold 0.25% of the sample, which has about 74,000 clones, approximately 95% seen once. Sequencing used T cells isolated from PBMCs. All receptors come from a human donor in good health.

In DNA, the CDR3 is TGTGCCAGTAGTAGCAGGGGGGACCCACCAGAGCAGTACTTC. Protein product: CASSSRGDPPEQYF. The chain recombines TRBV19 with TRBJ2-7, with D perhaps TRBD1 (7 bases). Per the germline V gene, CDR1 is LNHDA and CDR2 is SQIVND (reference sequence). This CDR3 comprises 14 residues. V lost 4 bases and J 7 bases, leaving 17 bases between the germline ends.

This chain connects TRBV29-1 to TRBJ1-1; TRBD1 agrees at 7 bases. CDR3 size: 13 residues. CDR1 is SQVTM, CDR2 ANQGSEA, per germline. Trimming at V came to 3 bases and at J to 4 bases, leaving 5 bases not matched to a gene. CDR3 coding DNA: TGCAGCGTTGACGGACAGGCAAGCACTGAAGCTTTCTTT. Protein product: CSVDGQASTEAFF.

The CDR3 loop is CASKAGGDTGELFF. The CDR3 DNA reads as TGTGCCAGTAAAGCGGGGGGGGACACCGGGGAGCTGTTTTTT. V is TRBV19 and J is TRBJ2-2; 10 nucleotides agree with TRBD2. The V segment lost 7 bases and the J segment 3 bases; nucleotides outside the gene matches: 2. Germline V gives CDR1 LNHDA, CDR2 SQIVND (reference sequence). This CDR3 has 14 residues.

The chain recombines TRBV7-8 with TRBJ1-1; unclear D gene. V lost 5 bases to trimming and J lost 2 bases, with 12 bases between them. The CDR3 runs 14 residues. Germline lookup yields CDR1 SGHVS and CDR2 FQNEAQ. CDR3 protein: CASSIRGYNTEAFF. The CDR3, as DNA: TGTGCCAGCAGCATACGAGGCTATAACACTGAAGCTTTCTTT.

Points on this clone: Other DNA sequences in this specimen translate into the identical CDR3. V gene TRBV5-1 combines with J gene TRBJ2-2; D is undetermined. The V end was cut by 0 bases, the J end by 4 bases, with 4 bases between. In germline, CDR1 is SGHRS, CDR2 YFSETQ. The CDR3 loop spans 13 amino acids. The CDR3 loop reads CASSLAGTGELFF. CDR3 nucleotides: TGCGCCAGCAGCTTGGCGGGCACCGGGGAGCTGTTTTTT. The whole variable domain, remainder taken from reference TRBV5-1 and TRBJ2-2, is KAGVTQTPRYLIKTRGQQVTLSCSPISGHRSVSWYQQTPGQGLQFLFEYFSETQRNKGNFPGRFSGRQFSNSRSEMNVSTLELGDSALYLCASSLAGTGELFFGEGSRLTVL.

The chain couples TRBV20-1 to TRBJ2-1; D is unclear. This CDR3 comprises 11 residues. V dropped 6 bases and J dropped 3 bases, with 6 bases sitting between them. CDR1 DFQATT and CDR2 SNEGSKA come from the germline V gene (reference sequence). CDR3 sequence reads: CSAYHYNEQFF. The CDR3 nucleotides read TGCAGTGCCTACCACTACAATGAGCAGTTCTTC.

CDR3 sequence (DNA): TGCGCCAGCAGCTTAATAAAGGACAGGAGGCAAGAGACCCAGTACTTC. Protein: CASSLIKDRRQETQYF. V usage is TRBV5-1 and J usage is TRBJ2-5; TRBD1 matches 7 bases. The CDR3 covers 16 residues. V was clipped by 2 bases and J by 2 bases; unmatched bases: 9. In germline, CDR1 is SGHRS, CDR2 YFSETQ.

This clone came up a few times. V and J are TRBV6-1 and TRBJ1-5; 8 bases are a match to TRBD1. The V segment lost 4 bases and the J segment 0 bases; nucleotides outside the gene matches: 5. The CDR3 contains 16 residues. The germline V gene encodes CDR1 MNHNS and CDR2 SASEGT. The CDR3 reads CASSGDRSYSNQPQHF. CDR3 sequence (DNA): TGTGCCAGCAGTGGGGACAGGTCTTATAGCAATCAGCCCCAGCATTTT.

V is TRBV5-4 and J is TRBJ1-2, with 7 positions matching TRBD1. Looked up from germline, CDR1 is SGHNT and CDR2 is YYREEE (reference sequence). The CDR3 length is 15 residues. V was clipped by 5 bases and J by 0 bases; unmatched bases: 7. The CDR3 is CASRRDSGANYGYTF. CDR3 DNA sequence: TGTGCCAGCAGAAGGGACAGCGGCGCTAACTATGGCTACACCTTC.

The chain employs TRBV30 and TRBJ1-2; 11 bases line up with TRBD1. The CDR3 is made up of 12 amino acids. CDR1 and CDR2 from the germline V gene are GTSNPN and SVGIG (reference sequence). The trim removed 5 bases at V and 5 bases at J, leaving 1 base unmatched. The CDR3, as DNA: TGTGCCTGGGGACAGGGGGCGTATGGCTACACCTTC. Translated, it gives CAWGQGAYGYTF.

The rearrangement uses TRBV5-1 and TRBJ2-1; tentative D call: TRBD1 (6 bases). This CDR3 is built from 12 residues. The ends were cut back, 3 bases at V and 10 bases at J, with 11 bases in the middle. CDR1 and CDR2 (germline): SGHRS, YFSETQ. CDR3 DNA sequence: TGCGCCAGCAGCTACGAGGGGGACGAGCAGTTCTTC. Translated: CASSYEGDEQFF.

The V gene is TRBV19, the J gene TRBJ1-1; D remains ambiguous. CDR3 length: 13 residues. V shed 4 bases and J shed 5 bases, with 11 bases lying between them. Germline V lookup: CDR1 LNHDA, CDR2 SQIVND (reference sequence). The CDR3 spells CASSTGGRTEAFF. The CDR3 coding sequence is TGTGCCAGTAGTACTGGAGGGAGGACTGAAGCTTTCTTT.

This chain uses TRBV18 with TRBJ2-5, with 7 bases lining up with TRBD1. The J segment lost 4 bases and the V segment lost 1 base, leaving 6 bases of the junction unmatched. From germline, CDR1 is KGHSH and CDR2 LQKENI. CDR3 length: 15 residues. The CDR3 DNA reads TGTGCCAGCTCACCACGCGATTCAGGGGGAGAGACCCAGTACTTC. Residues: CASSPRDSGGETQYF.

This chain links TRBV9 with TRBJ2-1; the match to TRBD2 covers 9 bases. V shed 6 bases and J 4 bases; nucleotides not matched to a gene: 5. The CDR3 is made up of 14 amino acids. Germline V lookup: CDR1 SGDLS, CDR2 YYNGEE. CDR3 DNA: TGTGCCAGCACCTCGACTAGCGGTTACAATGAGCAGTTCTTC. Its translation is CASTSTSGYNEQFF.

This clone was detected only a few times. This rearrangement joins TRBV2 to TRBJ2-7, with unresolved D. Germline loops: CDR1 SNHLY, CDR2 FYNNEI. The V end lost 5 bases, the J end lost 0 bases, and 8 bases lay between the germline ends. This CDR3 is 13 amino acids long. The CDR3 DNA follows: TGTGCCAGCAGTCCGAACACCTCCTACGAGCAGTACTTC. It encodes CASSPNTSYEQYF. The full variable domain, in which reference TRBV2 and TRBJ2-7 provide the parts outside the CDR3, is EPEVTQTPSHQVTQMGQEVILRCVPISNHLYFYWYRQILGQKVEFLVSFYNNEISEKSEIFDDQFSVERPDGSNFTLKIRSTKLEDSAMYFCASSPNTSYEQYFGPGTRLTVT.

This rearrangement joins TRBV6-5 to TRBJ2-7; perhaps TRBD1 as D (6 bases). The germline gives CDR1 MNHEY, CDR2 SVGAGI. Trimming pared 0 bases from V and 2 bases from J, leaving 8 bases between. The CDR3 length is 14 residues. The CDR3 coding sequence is TGTGCCAGCAGTTACTCCGGACAGACCTACGAGCAGTACTTC. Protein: CASSYSGQTYEQYF.

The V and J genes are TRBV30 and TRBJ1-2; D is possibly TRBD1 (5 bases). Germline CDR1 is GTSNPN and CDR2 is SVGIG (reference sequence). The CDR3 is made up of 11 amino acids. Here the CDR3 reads CVGGRPYGYTF. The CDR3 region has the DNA TGTGTCGGGGGGAGGCCCTATGGCTACACCTTC.

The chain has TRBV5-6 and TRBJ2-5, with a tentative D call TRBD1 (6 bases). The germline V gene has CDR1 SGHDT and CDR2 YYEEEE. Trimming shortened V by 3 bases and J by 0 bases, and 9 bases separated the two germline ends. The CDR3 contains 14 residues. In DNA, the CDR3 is TGTGCCAGCAGCTGGGGGCTCAACCAAGAGACCCAGTACTTC. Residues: CASSWGLNQETQYF.